This TCR beta chain was obtained from a study of T cell repertoires in cytomegalovirus infection. From germline, CDR1 is PRHDT and CDR2 FYEKMQ (reference sequence). V gave up 0 bases and J gave up 4 bases, with 14 bases separating them. CDR3 length: 16 residues. TCRdb reprocessed the reads with MiXCR, giving one entry per CDR3 protein. Of around 630,000 distinct CDR3 sequences in the sample, less than 25% are singletons; the top ten hold under 8.5%. This TCR was recovered from a human donor in good health (CMV status not recorded). Some clones in this sample may be carry-over from other donors' samples. Sequences were obtained from CD8+ T cells from PBMCs. V gene TRBV13 combines with J gene TRBJ2-3; D might be TRBD2 (6 bases). The CDR3 sequence is CASSLGRAGTADTQYF. CDR3 sequence (DNA): TGTGCCAGCAGCTTAGGCCGGGCGGGGACCGCAGATACGCAGTATTTT.